Many counts were recorded for the clone carrying this TCR beta chain. The CDR3 extends over 16 amino acids. After removal of 7 bases from V and 0 bases from J, the junction contained 10 bases not matched to a gene. The germline gives CDR1 SNHLY, CDR2 FYNNEI. The data were obtained in a study of T cells in Graves' hyperthyroidism and ophthalmopathy. RNA transcripts yielded amplified TCR beta CDR3 regions. First-round RT-PCR of the TCR CDR3 relied on the HTBI primer set. TCRdb processed the multiplex PCR reads anew with MiXCR; each CDR3 protein has one entry. Of hundreds of thousands of distinct CDR3 sequences listed, 11% to 15% were seen once; the top ten hold 10%. Isolation of PBMCs was performed on around 9.7 ml fresh peripheral blood.

The TCR sequence derives from a young woman with Graves' hyperthyroidism. The sequenced sample consisted of blood. The chain couples TRBV2 to TRBJ2-7; 9 bases match TRBD1. CDR3 residues: CASKGQGIQGSYEQYF. The CDR3 region has the DNA TGTGCCAGCAAGGGACAGGGTATCCAGGGCTCCTACGAGCAGTACTTC.